This T cell receptor (beta chain) was captured in a study of blood T cell repertoires in COVID-19. From germline, CDR1 is MGHDK and CDR2 SYGVNS. Trimming shortened V by 0 bases and J by 4 bases, and 12 bases separated the two germline ends. The CDR3 has 15 residues. Method: immunoSEQ multiplex PCR; TCRdb's copy keeps in-frame clones and lacks some. The data show a few hundred thousand clones, over 75% seen once. The sample comprised peripheral blood. This clonotype originated in a man aged 25-40 years who had recovered from COVID-19. V is TRBV25-1 and J is TRBJ1-1, with no clear D. CDR3 DNA sequence: TGTGCCAGCAGTGAATACCCGGGGAGCGGCACTGAAGCTTTCTTT. Translation: CASSEYPGSGTEAFF. The full variable domain, with the rest looked up from reference TRBV25-1 and TRBJ1-1, is EADIYQTPRYLVIGTGKKITLECSQTMGHDKMYWYQQDPGMELHLIHYSYGVNSTEKGDLSSESTVSRIRTEHFPLTLESARPSHTSQYLCASSEYPGSGTEAFFGQGTRLTVV.